These 30 T cell receptor beta chains were sequenced from one sample in a study of regulatory and conventional T cells in RAG deficiency. Blood CD4+ CD25-low CD127-high conventional T cells supplied the genomic DNA template. Only in-frame clones appear in the TCRdb table, and some are missing; sequencing was by immunoSEQ multiplex PCR. The table shows 45,000 or so clones, with over 80% occurring only once. This sample was shared with a second study, whose subject was regulatory T cells. As that report states: The PCR used 52 TRBV and 13 TRBJ primers.

The sample consisted of CD4+ effector T cells sorted from blood. These receptors were obtained from a human donor in good health.

This CDR3 is CASSLDETQYF. CDR3 in DNA: TGCGCCAGCAGCTTGGATGAGACCCAGTACTTC. This rearrangement joins TRBV5-1 to TRBJ2-5; D is ambiguous. The CDR3 is 11 residues long. V was cut by 0 bases and J by 5 bases, with 2 bases left in between. Germline-derived CDR1 and CDR2 are SGHRS and YFSETQ.

This clone was seen a single time. V gene TRBV2 combines with J gene TRBJ1-1; 7 bases are shared with TRBD1. This CDR3 has 13 amino acids. CDR1 is SNHLY, CDR2 FYNNEI, per germline. Trimming removed 6 bases from V and 4 bases from J; junction bases left unmatched: 5. The CDR3 bases are TGTGCCAGCAGATCCGGGACAGCCACTGAAGCTTTCTTT. Its translation is CASRSGTATEAFF.

A single count supports this clone. The chain has TRBV18 and TRBJ2-3, with 7 bases matching TRBD2. Germline CDR1 KGHSH, CDR2 LQKENI. The V segment lost 6 bases and the J segment 2 bases; nucleotides outside the gene matches: 8. There are 15 residues in the CDR3. Here the CDR3 reads CASSREYVVTDTQYF. In DNA form, the CDR3 reads TGTGCCAGCTCGCGGGAGTATGTCGTCACAGATACGCAGTATTTT.

This clone has only one observation. The chain combines TRBV28 with TRBJ2-3; 7 bases fit TRBD2. Germline V lookup: CDR1 MDHEN, CDR2 SYDVKM. V lost 2 bases and J lost 4; bases outside the gene matches: 3. The CDR3 is 14 residues long. CDR3 in amino acids: CASSLGGGSDTQYF. CDR3 in DNA: TGTGCCAGCAGTTTAGGGGGGGGATCAGATACGCAGTATTTT. Drawing the rest from reference TRBV28 and TRBJ2-3, the complete variable domain is DVKVTQSSRYLVKRTGEKVFLECVQDMDHENMFWYRQDPGLGLRLIYFSYDVKMKEKGDIPEGYSVSREKKERFSLILESASTNQTSMYLCASSLGGGSDTQYFGPGTRLTVL.

V gene TRBV11-2 combines with J gene TRBJ2-5; no firm D call. The CDR3 extends over 14 amino acids. V was pared by 2 bases and J by 4 bases, with 11 bases between. Germline values: CDR1 SGHAT, CDR2 FQNNGV. The CDR3 DNA reads TGTGCCAGCAGCTTATACGGAACACGAGAGACCCAGTACTTC. This codes for CASSLYGTRETQYF.

The chain has TRBV11-3 and TRBJ1-4, with D tentatively TRBD1 (5 bases). Deletions cut 6 bases from V and 8 bases from J, with 25 bases between. This CDR3 is 17 amino acids long. Germline values: CDR1 SGHNT, CDR2 YENEEA. The CDR3 DNA sequence: TGTGCCAGCAGTATCGATATTTGCCGGGACGGTACAGAAAAACTGTTTTTT. This gives the protein CASSIDICRDGTEKLFF.

This chain connects TRBV7-9 to TRBJ1-5; 9 bases fit TRBD1. Germline CDR1 and CDR2: SEHNR and FQNEAQ (reference sequence). The J segment lost 0 bases and the V segment lost 5 bases, leaving 8 bases of the junction unmatched. CDR3 length: 17 amino acids. CDR3 protein: CASSGGQGAISNQPQHF. For the CDR3, the DNA is TGTGCCAGCAGCGGGGGACAGGGAGCTATTAGCAATCAGCCCCAGCATTTT.

The rearrangement joins TRBV19 to TRBJ1-4, with D maybe TRBD1 (5 bases). The CDR3 contains 14 residues. Between the trimmed V and J ends, which lost 11 bases and 4 bases, there was a span of 17 bases. Germline CDR1 is LNHDA and CDR2 is SQIVND (reference sequence). The CDR3 region has the DNA TGTGCCTCCTCCAGACAGAGAATTAATGAAAAACTGTTTTTT. This gives the protein CASSRQRINEKLFF. The entire variable domain, with the rest obtained from reference TRBV19 and TRBJ1-4, is as follows: DGGITQSPKYLFRKEGQNVTLSCEQNLNHDAMYWYRQDPGQGLRLIYYSQIVNDFQKGDIAEGYSVSREKKESFPLTVTSAQKNPTAFYLCASSRQRINEKLFFGSGTQLSVL.

This chain uses TRBV5-4 with TRBJ2-3; 9 nucleotides agree with TRBD1. The CDR3 has 16 residues. With 0 bases clipped from V and 3 bases from J, the junction kept 5 bases outside the gene matches. Germline CDR1 SGHNT, CDR2 YYREEE (reference sequence). The chain's CDR3 is CASSLAGTGMTDTQYF. For the CDR3, the DNA is TGTGCCAGCAGCTTGGCCGGGACAGGGATGACAGATACGCAGTATTTT.

This clone has just one count. The V gene is TRBV11-2, the J gene TRBJ2-1; 13 positions agree with TRBD2. Looked up from germline, CDR1 is SGHAT and CDR2 is FQNNGV. There are 15 residues in the CDR3. The V segment lost 3 bases and the J segment 7 bases; nucleotides outside the gene matches: 3. CDR3 region: CASSFQGLAGNEQFF. Here the CDR3 DNA reads TGTGCCAGCAGCTTCCAGGGACTAGCGGGGAATGAGCAGTTCTTC. The full variable domain, completed using reference TRBV11-2 and TRBJ2-1, is EAGVAQSPRYKIIEKRQSVAFWCNPISGHATLYWYQQILGQGPKLLIQFQNNGVVDDSQLPKDRFSAERLKGVDSTLKIQPAKLEDSAVYLCASSFQGLAGNEQFFGPGTRLTVL.

The chain has TRBV5-4 and TRBJ1-2; maybe TRBD1 (5 bases). Germline V gene data show CDR1 as SGHNT and CDR2 as YYREEE (reference sequence). The germline V and J ends were trimmed by 4 bases and 2 bases, with 12 bases remaining between them. This CDR3 is 14 amino acids long. CDR3 sequence (DNA): TGTGCCAGCAGCACCGGGACCGACAACTATGGCTACACCTTC. It is translated as CASSTGTDNYGYTF.

The V call is TRBV5-1, the J call TRBJ2-7; D may be TRBD1 (5 bases). This CDR3 has 16 residues. Germline V lookup: CDR1 SGHRS, CDR2 YFSETQ. V dropped 0 bases and J dropped 6 bases, with 19 bases sitting between them. The DNA of the CDR3 is TGCGCCAGCAGCTTGGGGGGCGGCATTGAAGAAGGCGAGCAGTACTTC. Amino acid sequence: CASSLGGGIEEGEQYF. The full variable domain, with the rest looked up from reference TRBV5-1 and TRBJ2-7, is KAGVTQTPRYLIKTRGQQVTLSCSPISGHRSVSWYQQTPGQGLQFLFEYFSETQRNKGNFPGRFSGRQFSNSRSEMNVSTLELGDSALYLCASSLGGGIEEGEQYFGPGTRLTVT.

V and J are TRBV6-1 and TRBJ1-1; D is unresolved. Germline CDR1 and CDR2: MNHNS and SASEGT. CDR3 length: 13 amino acids. The germline V and J ends were trimmed by 8 bases and 1 base, with 11 bases remaining between them. DNA for the CDR3: TGTGCCAGCGAGCTAACCGCGAACACTGAAGCTTTCTTT. This translates into CASELTANTEAFF.

The chain is built from TRBV7-8 and TRBJ2-4; D gene uncertain. This CDR3 is 11 amino acids long. The V gene lost 1 base and the J gene lost 15 bases, with 10 bases spanning the gap. The germline gives CDR1 SGHVS, CDR2 FQNEAQ. This chain's CDR3 is CASSLGEARYF. The DNA for the CDR3 is TGTGCCAGCAGCTTAGGGGAAGCCCGGTACTTC.

Note on this clone: One junction end disagrees with the germline gene, perhaps due to a read error. The chain has TRBV7-7 and TRBJ2-3; 9 nucleotides agree with TRBD1. CDR1 is SSHAT and CDR2 is FNYEAQ in the germline V gene (reference sequence). The CDR3 extends over 14 amino acids. CDR3: CASSLGQGLDTQYF. DNA for the CDR3: TGTGCTAGCAGCTTAGGACAGGGGCTAGATACGCAGTATTTT.

V gene TRBV11-2 combines with J gene TRBJ2-5; 8 bases are a match to TRBD2. The germline CDR1 and CDR2 sequences are SGHAT and FQNNGV. Unmatched junction bases numbered 11, after V lost 1 base and J lost 4 bases. This CDR3 is 17 amino acids long. CDR3 in DNA: TGTGCCAGCAGCTTAGTTATCGGGGGGGGAGGGCCAGAGACCCAGTACTTC. Translated, it gives CASSLVIGGGGPETQYF.

The rearrangement links TRBV18 to TRBJ1-1; D gene uncertain. The CDR3 totals 13 residues. Germline values: CDR1 KGHSH, CDR2 LQKENI. V was cut by 11 bases and J by 4 bases, with 17 bases left in between. CDR3 bases: TGTGCCTCGCAGCCGGAGATGGCCACTGAAGCTTTCTTT. It is translated as CASQPEMATEAFF.

For this clone: Other DNA sequences in the sample encode the same CDR3. J is TRBJ2-5 and V is TRBV5-1; 7 nucleotides align to TRBD2. From germline, CDR1 is SGHRS and CDR2 YFSETQ. The CDR3 consists of 15 residues. V shed 0 bases, J shed 2 bases, and the junction held 4 bases outside the gene matches. The CDR3 DNA reads as TGCGCCAGCAGCTTGGGTTCTAGCGGTCAAGAGACCCAGTACTTC. It encodes CASSLGSSGQETQYF. The variable domain in full, with the rest retrieved from reference TRBV5-1 and TRBJ2-5, is KAGVTQTPRYLIKTRGQQVTLSCSPISGHRSVSWYQQTPGQGLQFLFEYFSETQRNKGNFPGRFSGRQFSNSRSEMNVSTLELGDSALYLCASSLGSSGQETQYFGPGTRLLVL.

J is TRBJ2-1 and V is TRBV23-1, with 10 bases identical to TRBD2. TRBV23-1 is treated as an ORF (open reading frame) with a function not yet certain. V lost 10 bases to trimming and J lost 0 bases; unmatched junction nucleotides: 12. This CDR3 is built from 17 residues. The CDR3 DNA follows: TGCGCCAACCCCCTAGCGGGAGCCCCCAGCTCCTACAATGAGCAGTTCTTC. Protein: CANPLAGAPSSYNEQFF.

This clone was seen a few times. The V gene is TRBV28, the J gene TRBJ1-3; maybe TRBD1 (6 bases). V lost 1 base, J lost 4 bases, and 11 bases lay in between. Germline V gene data show CDR1 as MDHEN and CDR2 as SYDVKM. This CDR3 spans 15 amino acids. The CDR3: CASSLFAQGGNTIYF. The CDR3 DNA sequence: TGTGCCAGCAGTTTATTCGCACAGGGAGGAAACACCATATATTTT.

The J gene is TRBJ2-7, the V gene TRBV29-1; D is perhaps TRBD1 (6 bases). The CDR3 totals 13 residues. Germline V lookup: CDR1 SQVTM, CDR2 ANQGSEA. Trimming cost V 6 bases and J 0 bases, with 12 bases left between them. The CDR3 region is CSVRRDTSYEQYF. Written as DNA, the CDR3 is TGCAGCGTGCGCCGGGACACCTCCTACGAGCAGTACTTC.

This clone was found once. The chain links TRBV2 to TRBJ1-2, with D unresolved. Germline V lookup: CDR1 SNHLY, CDR2 FYNNEI. The CDR3 extends over 13 amino acids. V lost 1 base and J lost 5, with 8 bases in between. The DNA for the CDR3 is TGTGCCAGCAGTGAAGAGCAGTATTATGGCTACACCTTC. Encoded protein: CASSEEQYYGYTF.

This chain uses TRBV5-1 with TRBJ1-1; TRBD1 matches at 8 bases. V was pared by 3 bases and J by 11 bases, with 12 bases of the junction left unmatched. The germline V gene has CDR1 SGHRS and CDR2 YFSETQ. This CDR3 is 14 amino acids long. The DNA of the CDR3 is TGCGCCAGCAGCTATGGACAGGGTGCGTCTAGGGCTTTCTTT. As protein: CASSYGQGASRAFF.

The V and J genes are TRBV28 and TRBJ1-4; 7 bases are a match to TRBD1. The CDR3 is made up of 17 amino acids. V shed 6 bases and J 4 bases; nucleotides not matched to a gene: 14. Germline V gene sequence: CDR1 MDHEN, CDR2 SYDVKM. CDR3 region: CASSNGARGTVNEKLFF. The CDR3 DNA is TGTGCCAGCAGCAACGGGGCCAGAGGGACAGTTAATGAAAAACTGTTTTTT.

V usage is TRBV5-4 and J usage is TRBJ2-1; no clear D gene. The CDR3 runs to 14 residues. Between the trimmed V and J ends, which lost 0 bases and 5 bases, there was a span of 9 bases. Germline V gives CDR1 SGHNT, CDR2 YYREEE (reference sequence). CDR3 bases: TGTGCCAGCAGCTTGGAGTTGGCAAACAATGAGCAGTTCTTC. Encoded protein: CASSLELANNEQFF.

This clone showed up just a few times. The rearrangement joins TRBV4-2 to TRBJ2-7, with D uncertain. Trimming pared 0 bases from V and 4 bases from J, leaving 13 bases between. This CDR3 comprises 15 residues. CDR1 and CDR2 from the germline V gene are LGHNA and YNFKEQ. CDR3 sequence reads: CASSQDLDLLYEQYF. The CDR3 nucleotides are TGTGCCAGCAGCCAAGACTTGGACCTTCTTTACGAGCAGTACTTC.

V is TRBV28 and J is TRBJ1-6; 8 bases align to TRBD1. Germline V gene data show CDR1 as MDHEN and CDR2 as SYDVKM. The CDR3 extends over 16 amino acids. The ends lost 4 bases at V and 9 bases at J; junction bases unmatched: 11. This chain's CDR3 is CASSSTGQARGSPLHF. DNA of the CDR3: TGTGCCAGCAGTTCCACGGGACAGGCCAGGGGTTCACCCCTCCACTTT.

This clone was observed a handful of times. This sequence joins TRBV19 and TRBJ1-2; 8 nucleotides match TRBD1. The CDR3 sequence is 14 residues long. Germline lookup yields CDR1 LNHDA and CDR2 SQIVND (reference sequence). V shed 6 bases, J shed 3 bases, and the junction held 6 bases outside the gene matches. The CDR3 spells CASSVQGQDYGYTF. The DNA of the CDR3 is TGTGCCAGTAGCGTCCAGGGACAGGACTATGGCTACACCTTC.

This clone has only one observation. The gene calls are TRBV27 and TRBJ2-2; 8 nucleotides align to TRBD1. This CDR3 spans 13 amino acids. J was trimmed by 3 bases and V by 8 bases; bases with no gene match: 2. Germline assignment: CDR1 MNHEY and CDR2 SMNVEV (reference sequence). The CDR3: CASGQGYTGELFF. The CDR3 nucleotides read TGTGCCAGCGGACAGGGTTACACCGGGGAGCTGTTTTTT.

The count of this clone is one. The chain couples TRBV6-5 to TRBJ2-4, with D maybe TRBD2 (7 bases). CDR1 is MNHEY, CDR2 SVGAGI, per germline. V was clipped by 9 bases and J by 6 bases, with 15 bases between them. The CDR3 consists of 13 residues. CDR3 region: CASEGEGRNIQYF. The CDR3 DNA reads as TGTGCCAGTGAGGGGGAGGGTAGAAACATTCAGTACTTC.